The T cell receptor (beta chain) under discussion was sequenced for a study of Tregs in tolerant kidney transplant recipients. In this sample, this clone turned up once. Thawed PBMCs were FACS-sorted into unstimulated CD4+CD25+CD127- regulatory T cells, CD4+CD25- non-regulatory cells, CD4 and CD8 cells. TCRdb's table, derived via immunoSEQ multiplex PCR, lists solely in-frame clones and lacks some. The sample yields over 85,000 clones, more than 85% seen once. This specimen consisted of CD4+ T cells from blood, obtained before the transplant. The TCR comes from a human donor who received a combined kidney and bone marrow transplant.

This CDR3 is CASSKDRSTNEKLFF. The CDR3 DNA sequence: TGTGCCAGCTCAAAAGACAGATCAACTAATGAAAAACTGTTTTTT. V is TRBV18 and J is TRBJ1-4; D possibly corresponds to TRBD1 (5 bases). The CDR3 contains 15 residues. Germline CDR1 and CDR2: KGHSH and LQKENI. Trimming left V 5 bases short and J 0 bases short, with 10 bases between.